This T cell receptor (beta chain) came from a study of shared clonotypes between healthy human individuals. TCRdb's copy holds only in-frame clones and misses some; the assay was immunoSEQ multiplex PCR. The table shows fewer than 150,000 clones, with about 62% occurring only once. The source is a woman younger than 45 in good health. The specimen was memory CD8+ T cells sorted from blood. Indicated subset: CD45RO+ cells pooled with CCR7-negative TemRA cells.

Here the CDR3 DNA reads TGTGCCAGCAGTTACTTGGGACAGCCGGGTGATGGCTACACCTTC. Protein product: CASSYLGQPGDGYTF. The gene calls are TRBV6-5 and TRBJ1-2; 7 nucleotides align to TRBD1. CDR1 MNHEY and CDR2 SVGAGI come from the germline V gene. V was clipped by 1 base and J by 6 bases; unmatched bases: 8. This CDR3 has 15 residues.